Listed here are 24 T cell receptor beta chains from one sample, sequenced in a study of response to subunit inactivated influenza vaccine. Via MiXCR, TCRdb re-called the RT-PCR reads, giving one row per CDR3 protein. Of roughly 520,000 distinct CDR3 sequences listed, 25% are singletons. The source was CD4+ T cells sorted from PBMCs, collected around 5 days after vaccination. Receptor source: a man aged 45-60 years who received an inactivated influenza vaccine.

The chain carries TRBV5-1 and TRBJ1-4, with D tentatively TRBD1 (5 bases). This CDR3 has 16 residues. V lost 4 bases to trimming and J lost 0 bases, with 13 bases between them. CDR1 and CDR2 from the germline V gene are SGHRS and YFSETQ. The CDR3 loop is CASSPGQLATNEKLFF. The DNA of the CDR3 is TGCGCCAGCAGCCCCGGACAACTTGCAACTAATGAAAAACTGTTTTTT. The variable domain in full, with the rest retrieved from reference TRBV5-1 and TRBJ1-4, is KAGVTQTPRYLIKTRGQQVTLSCSPISGHRSVSWYQQTPGQGLQFLFEYFSETQRNKGNFPGRFSGRQFSNSRSEMNVSTLELGDSALYLCASSPGQLATNEKLFFGSGTQLSVL.

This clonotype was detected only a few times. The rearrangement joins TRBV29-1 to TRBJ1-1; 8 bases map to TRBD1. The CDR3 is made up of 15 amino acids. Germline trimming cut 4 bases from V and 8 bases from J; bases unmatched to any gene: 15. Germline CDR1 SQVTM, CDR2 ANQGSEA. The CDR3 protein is CSVGGDRPLSTEAFF. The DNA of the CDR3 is TGCAGCGTTGGTGGGGACAGGCCACTCTCCACCGAAGCTTTCTTT. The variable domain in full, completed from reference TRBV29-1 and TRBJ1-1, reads SAVISQKPSRDICQRGTSLTIQCQVDSQVTMMFWYRQQPGQSLTLIATANQGSEATYESGFVIDKFPISRPNLTFSTLTVSNMSPEDSSIYLCSVGGDRPLSTEAFFGQGTRLTVV.

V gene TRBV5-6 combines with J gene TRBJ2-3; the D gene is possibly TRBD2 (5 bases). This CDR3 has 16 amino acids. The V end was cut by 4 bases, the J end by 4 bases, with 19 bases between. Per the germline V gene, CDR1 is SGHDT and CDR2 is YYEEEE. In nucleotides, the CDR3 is TGTGCCAGCAGCCACCGGCCCGGAGGTCCCGCAGATACGCAGTATTTT. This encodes CASSHRPGGPADTQYF. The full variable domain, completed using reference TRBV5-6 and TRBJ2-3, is DAGVTQSPTHLIKTRGQQVTLRCSPKSGHDTVSWYQQALGQGPQFIFQYYEEEERQRGNFPDRFSGHQFPNYSSELNVNALLLGDSALYLCASSHRPGGPADTQYFGPGTRLTVL.

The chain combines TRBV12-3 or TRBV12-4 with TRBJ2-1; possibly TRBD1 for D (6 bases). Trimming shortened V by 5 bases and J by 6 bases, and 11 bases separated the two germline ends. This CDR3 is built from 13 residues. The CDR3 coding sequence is TGTGCCAGCAGTCAAAAGGACAGCAATGAGCAGTTCTTC. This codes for CASSQKDSNEQFF.

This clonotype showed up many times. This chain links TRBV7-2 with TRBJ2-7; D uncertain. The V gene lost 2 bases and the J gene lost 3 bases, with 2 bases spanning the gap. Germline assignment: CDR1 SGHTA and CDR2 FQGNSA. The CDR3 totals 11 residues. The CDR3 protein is CASSLNYEQYF. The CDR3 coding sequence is TGTGCCAGCAGCTTAAACTACGAGCAGTACTTC.

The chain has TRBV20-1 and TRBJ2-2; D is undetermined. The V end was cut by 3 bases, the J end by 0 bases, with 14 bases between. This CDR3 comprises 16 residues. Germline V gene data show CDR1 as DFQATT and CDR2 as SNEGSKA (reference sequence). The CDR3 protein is CSASGRSATNTGELFF. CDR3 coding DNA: TGCAGTGCTAGCGGAAGGAGCGCCACGAACACCGGGGAGCTGTTTTTT.

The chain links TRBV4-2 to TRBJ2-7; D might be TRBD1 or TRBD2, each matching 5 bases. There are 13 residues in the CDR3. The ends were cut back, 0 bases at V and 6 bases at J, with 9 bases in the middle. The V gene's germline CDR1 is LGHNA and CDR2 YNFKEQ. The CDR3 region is CASSQESGTEQYF. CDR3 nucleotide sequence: TGTGCCAGCAGCCAAGAATCAGGGACCGAGCAGTACTTC.

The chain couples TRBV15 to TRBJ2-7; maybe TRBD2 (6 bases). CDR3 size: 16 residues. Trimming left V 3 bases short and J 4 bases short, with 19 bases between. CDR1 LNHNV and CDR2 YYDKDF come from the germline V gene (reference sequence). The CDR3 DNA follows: TGTGCCACCAGCAGGCTTAGGGGTAGCGGCCTATACGAGCAGTACTTC. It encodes CATSRLRGSGLYEQYF.

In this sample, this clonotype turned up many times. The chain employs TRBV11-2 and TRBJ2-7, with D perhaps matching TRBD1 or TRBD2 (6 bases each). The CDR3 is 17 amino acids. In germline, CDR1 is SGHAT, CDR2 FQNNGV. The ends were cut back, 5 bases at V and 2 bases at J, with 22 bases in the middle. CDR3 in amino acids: CASSLTGTGAFTYEQYF. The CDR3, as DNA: TGTGCCAGCAGCCTTACGGGGACGGGGGCCTTCACCTACGAGCAGTACTTC.

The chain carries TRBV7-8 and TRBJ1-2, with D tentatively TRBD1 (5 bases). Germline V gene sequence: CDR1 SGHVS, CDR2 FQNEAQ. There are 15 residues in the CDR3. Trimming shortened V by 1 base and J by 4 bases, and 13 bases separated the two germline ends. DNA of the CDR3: TGTGCCAGCAGCTTAGTAACAGGAGCGCCCTATGGCTACACCTTC. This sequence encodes CASSLVTGAPYGYTF.

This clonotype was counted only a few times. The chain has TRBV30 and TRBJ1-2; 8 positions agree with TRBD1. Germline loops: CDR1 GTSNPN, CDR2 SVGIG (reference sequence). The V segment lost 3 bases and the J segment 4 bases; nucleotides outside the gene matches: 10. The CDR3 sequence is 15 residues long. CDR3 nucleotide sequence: TGTGCCTGGAGCCTCACCCTGGACAGGGTCTATGGCTACACCTTC. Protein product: CAWSLTLDRVYGYTF.

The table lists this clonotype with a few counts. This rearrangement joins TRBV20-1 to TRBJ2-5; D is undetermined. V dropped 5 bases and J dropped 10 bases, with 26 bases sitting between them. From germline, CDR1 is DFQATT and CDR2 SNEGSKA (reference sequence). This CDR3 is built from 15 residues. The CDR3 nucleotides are TGCAGTGCTCCAACCCCTTTGGGCAGCTCCCTTGGCCAGTACTTC. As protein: CSAPTPLGSSLGQYF.

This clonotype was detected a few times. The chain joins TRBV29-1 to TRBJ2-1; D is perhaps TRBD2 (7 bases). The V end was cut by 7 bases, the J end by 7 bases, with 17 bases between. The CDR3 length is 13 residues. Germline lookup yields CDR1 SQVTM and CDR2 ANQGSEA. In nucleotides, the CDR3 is TGCAGCGGGTCCAGGGGAGGGGGTAATGAGCAGTTCTTC. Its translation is CSGSRGGGNEQFF.

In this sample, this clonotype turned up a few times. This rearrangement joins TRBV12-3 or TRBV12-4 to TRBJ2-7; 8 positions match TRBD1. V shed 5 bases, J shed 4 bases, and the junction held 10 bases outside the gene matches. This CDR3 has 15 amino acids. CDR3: CASSARQGMGYEQYF. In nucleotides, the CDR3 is TGTGCCAGCAGTGCGAGACAGGGGATGGGGTACGAGCAGTACTTC.

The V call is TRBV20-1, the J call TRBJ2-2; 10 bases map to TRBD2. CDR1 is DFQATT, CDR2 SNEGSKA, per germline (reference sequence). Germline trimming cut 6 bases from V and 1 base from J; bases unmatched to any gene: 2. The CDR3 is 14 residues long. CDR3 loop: CSALAGGNTGELFF. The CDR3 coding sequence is TGCAGTGCATTAGCGGGGGGGAACACCGGGGAGCTGTTTTTT.

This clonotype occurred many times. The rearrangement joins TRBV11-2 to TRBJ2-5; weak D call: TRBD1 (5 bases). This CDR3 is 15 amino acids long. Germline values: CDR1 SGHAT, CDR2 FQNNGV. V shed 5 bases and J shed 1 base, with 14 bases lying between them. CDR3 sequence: CASSIVRQSQETQYF. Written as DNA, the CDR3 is TGTGCCAGCAGCATCGTGAGACAGAGCCAAGAGACCCAGTACTTC.

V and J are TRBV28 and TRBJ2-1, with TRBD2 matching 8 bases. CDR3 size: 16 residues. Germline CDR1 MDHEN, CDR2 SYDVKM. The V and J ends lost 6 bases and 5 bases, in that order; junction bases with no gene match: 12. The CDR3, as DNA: TGTGCCAGCAGACCTCAGACTAGCGCGTATGACAATGAGCAGTTCTTC. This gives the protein CASRPQTSAYDNEQFF.

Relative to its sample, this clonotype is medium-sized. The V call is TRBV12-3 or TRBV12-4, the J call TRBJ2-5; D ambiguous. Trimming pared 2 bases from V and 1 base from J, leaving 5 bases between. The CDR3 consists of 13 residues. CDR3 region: CASSLLIQETQYF. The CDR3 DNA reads TGTGCCAGCAGTTTACTTATCCAAGAGACCCAGTACTTC.

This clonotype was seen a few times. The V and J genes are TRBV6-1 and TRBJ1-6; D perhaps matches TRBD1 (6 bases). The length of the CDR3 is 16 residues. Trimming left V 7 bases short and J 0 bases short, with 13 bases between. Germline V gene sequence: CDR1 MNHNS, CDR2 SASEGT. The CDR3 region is CASKDDRSSYNSPLHF. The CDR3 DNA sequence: TGTGCCAGCAAGGATGACAGGAGCTCCTATAATTCACCCCTCCACTTT.

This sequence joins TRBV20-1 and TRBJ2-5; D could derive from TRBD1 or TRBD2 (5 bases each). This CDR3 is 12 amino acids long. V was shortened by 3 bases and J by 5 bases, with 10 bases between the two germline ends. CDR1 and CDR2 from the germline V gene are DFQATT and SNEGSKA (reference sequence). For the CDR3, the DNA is TGCAGTGCTAGCTCCGGGACGGAGACCCAGTACTTC. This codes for CSASSGTETQYF.

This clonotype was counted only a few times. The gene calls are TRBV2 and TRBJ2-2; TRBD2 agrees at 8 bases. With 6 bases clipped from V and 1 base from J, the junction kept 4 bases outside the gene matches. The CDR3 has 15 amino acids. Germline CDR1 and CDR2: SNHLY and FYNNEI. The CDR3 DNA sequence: TGTGCCAGCAGGATTAGCGGGAAGAACACCGGGGAGCTGTTTTTT. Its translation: CASRISGKNTGELFF.

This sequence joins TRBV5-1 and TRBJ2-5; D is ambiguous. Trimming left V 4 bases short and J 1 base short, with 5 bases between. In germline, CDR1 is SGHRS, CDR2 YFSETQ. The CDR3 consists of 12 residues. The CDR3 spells CASSTLQETQYF. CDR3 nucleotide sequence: TGCGCCAGCAGCACCCTCCAAGAGACCCAGTACTTC.

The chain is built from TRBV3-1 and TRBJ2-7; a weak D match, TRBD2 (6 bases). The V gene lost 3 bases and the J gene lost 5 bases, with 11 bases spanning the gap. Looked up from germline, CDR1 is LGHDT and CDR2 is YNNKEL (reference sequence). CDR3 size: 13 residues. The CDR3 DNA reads TGTGCCAGCAGCCATAGCGGTCAACACGAGCAGTACTTC. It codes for CASSHSGQHEQYF.

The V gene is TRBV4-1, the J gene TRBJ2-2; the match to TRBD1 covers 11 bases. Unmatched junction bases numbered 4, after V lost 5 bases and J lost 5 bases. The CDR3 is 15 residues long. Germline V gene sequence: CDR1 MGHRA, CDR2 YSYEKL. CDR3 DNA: TGCGCCAGCAGCGAAGGGACAGGGGGAACCGGGGAGCTGTTTTTT. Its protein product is CASSEGTGGTGELFF.